This T cell receptor beta chain comes out of a study of blood T cell repertoires in COVID-19. Authors' methods: Amplification of reference gene primers provided the estimated nucleated cell counts. Data came from immunoSEQ multiplex PCR; TCRdb stores just in-frame clones and leaves some out. That table supplies the V and J calls and clone size; D and trimming were determined from the DNA. Here the sample spans roughly 180,000 clones, 70% to 90% being singletons. The CDR3 totals 15 residues. CDR1 and CDR2 (germline): SGDLS, YYNGEE. Trimming took 6 bases from V and 6 from J, leaving 21 bases between them.

The source is a woman aged 45-65 years with COVID-19, enrolled during active disease. The chain links TRBV9 to TRBJ1-1, with a weak D call TRBD1 (6 bases). Sequenced: peripheral blood. The CDR3 protein is CASTLGGDKKAEAFF. As DNA, the CDR3 is TGTGCCAGCACGCTTGGGGGGGACAAAAAGGCTGAAGCTTTCTTT.